Listed below are T cell receptor beta chains from one sample, sequenced in a study of T cell repertoires in cytomegalovirus infection. These receptors' antigens are unknown. MiXCR, applied by TCRdb to the reads, yields one record per CDR3 protein. Of some 940,000 distinct CDR3 sequences in the sample, around 31% were seen once. The source material was cultured CD8+ T cells from PBMCs, sampled from culture after CMV antigen stimulation. Receptors were obtained from a human donor in good health (CMV status not recorded). Some clones in this sample may be carry-over from other donors' samples. The CDR3 runs from the conserved cysteine through the conserved F or W. The D gene is left open where the match is weak. Clone sizes are given selectively: once, few, many, or a class where the clone is expanded.

clone_size,d_call,cdr3_length,v_call,cdr3_aa
many,-,14,TRBV7-8,CASSTSLSIVGQFF
many,TRBD1,14,TRBV12-3/TRBV12-4,CASSIDREGTEAFF
few,TRBD1,18,TRBV20-1,CSARDLNGPSDREDGYTF
many,TRBD1,15,TRBV12-3/TRBV12-4,CASSSPDRGRDGYTF
-,-,16,TRBV20-1,CSASRRGTSNTGELFF
many,-,16,TRBV7-2,CASSLTTRDADIAAFF
few,-,15,TRBV27,CASSPWGHPQETQYF
few,TRBD1,14,TRBV7-9,CASSLLGQPYEQYF
few,-,17,TRBV7-6,CASSLGRLGTPYNEQFF
-,-,17,TRBV6-6,CASSYGKGGAVNYGYTF
few,-,16,TRBV6-1,CASSDLGDTLGAEAFF
-,-,13,TRBV4-1,CASSHGHGAEAFF
few,TRBD1,15,TRBV9,CASSVTGGNQGTQYF
-,-,16,TRBV7-9,CASSLSGRLSGGELFF
-,TRBD2,14,TRBV5-8,CASRTRLAVNEQFF
-,-,14,TRBV19,CASHSLDVTGELFF
few,-,11,TRBV20-1,CSASGTPSLYF
many,-,14,TRBV7-9,CASTTPLSPYEQYF
few,TRBD2,17,TRBV4-2,CASSQTASSGGAEEQYF
few,-,14,TRBV24-1,CATSVDGNSDGYTF
few,-,15,TRBV7-9,CASSLPRDGYNEQFF
-,TRBD1,15,TRBV6-5,CASSQTGGRRDTQYF
-,TRBD1,14,TRBV6-1,CAGSETGTGNEQYF
-,-,13,TRBV28,CASSLPGDGTQYF
-,-,16,TRBV11-1,CASSFGVQALLGGYTF
few,-,14,TRBV28,CASSFAPGSYGYTF
-,-,13,TRBV5-4,CASSLDPTWEQYF
many,-,15,TRBV24-1,CATSATESFQETQYF
many,-,14,TRBV3-1,CASSQTHSNYGYTF
few,TRBD2,15,TRBV20-1,CSGALAEVITDTQYF
few,-,12,TRBV6-1,CASSGGGDTQYF
-,-,14,TRBV27,CASSIQGWDTEAFF
-,-,13,TRBV20-1,CSAREGIDTEAFF
-,-,14,TRBV27,CASSSRPANTEAFF
few,-,19,TRBV5-5,CASSFYVAFDSSSGNTIYF
once,-,15,TRBV7-2,CASSLVEGNADGYTF
many,-,15,TRBV4-1,CASSRGIRGGTEAFF
many,TRBD1,19,TRBV7-9,CASSSPGTGFHRSYNEQFF
-,TRBD1,17,TRBV6-5,CASSYSSGQFSTDTQYF
-,-,15,TRBV5-1,CASRAEGSLEDGYTF
-,-,17,TRBV19,CASTWAPGTMNTGELFF
-,-,14,TRBV2,CASSEGYRNYEQYF
few,-,14,TRBV5-1,CASSLDGTDEKLFF
-,-,19,TRBV4-3,CANTGGPKREIEHDNEQFF
few,TRBD1,13,TRBV20-1,CSAWDRGYNEQFF
few,-,13,TRBV6-2/TRBV6-3,CASRAGFLGELFF
-,-,21,TRBV7-6,CASSLVSVRPRNHRDTDTQYF